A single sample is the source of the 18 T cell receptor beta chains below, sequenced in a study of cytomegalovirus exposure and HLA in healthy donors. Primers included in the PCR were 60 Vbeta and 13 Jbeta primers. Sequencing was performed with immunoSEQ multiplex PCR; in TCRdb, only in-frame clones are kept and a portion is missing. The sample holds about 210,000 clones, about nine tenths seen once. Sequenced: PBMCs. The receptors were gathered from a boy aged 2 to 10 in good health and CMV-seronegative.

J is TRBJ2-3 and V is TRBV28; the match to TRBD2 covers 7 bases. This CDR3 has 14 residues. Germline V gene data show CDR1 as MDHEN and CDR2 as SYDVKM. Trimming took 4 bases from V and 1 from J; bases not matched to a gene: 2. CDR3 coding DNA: TGTGCCAGCAGTTGGGGGGGTGGCACAGATACGCAGTATTTT. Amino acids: CASSWGGGTDTQYF.

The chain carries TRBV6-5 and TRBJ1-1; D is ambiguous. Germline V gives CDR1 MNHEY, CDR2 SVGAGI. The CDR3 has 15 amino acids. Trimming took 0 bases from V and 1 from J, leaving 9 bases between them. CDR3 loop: CASSYSRPRNTEAFF. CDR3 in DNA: TGTGCCAGCAGTTACTCGAGACCTAGGAACACTGAAGCTTTCTTT.

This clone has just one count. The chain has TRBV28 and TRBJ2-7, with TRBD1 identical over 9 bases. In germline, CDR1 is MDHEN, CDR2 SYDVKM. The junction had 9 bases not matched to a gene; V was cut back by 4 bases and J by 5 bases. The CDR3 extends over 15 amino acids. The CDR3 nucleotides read TGTGCCAGCAGTTCGGGGGACAGGGTAATCGACGAGCAGTACTTC. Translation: CASSSGDRVIDEQYF.

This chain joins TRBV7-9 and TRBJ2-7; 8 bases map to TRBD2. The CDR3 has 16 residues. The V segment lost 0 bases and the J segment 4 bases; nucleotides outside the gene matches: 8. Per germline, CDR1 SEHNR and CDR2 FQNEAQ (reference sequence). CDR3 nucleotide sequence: TGTGCCAGCAGCTTAGCCCAGCGGGAGTTACATTACGAGCAGTACTTC. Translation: CASSLAQRELHYEQYF.

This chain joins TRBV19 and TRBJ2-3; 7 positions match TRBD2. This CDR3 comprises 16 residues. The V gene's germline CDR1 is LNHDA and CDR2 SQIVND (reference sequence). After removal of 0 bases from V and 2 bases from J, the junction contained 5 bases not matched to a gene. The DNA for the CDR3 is TGTGCCAGTAGTATAGATAATGGGAGGGCCACAGATACGCAGTATTTT. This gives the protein CASSIDNGRATDTQYF. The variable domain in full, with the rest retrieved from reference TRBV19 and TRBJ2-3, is DGGITQSPKYLFRKEGQNVTLSCEQNLNHDAMYWYRQDPGQGLRLIYYSQIVNDFQKGDIAEGYSVSREKKESFPLTVTSAQKNPTAFYLCASSIDNGRATDTQYFGPGTRLTVL.

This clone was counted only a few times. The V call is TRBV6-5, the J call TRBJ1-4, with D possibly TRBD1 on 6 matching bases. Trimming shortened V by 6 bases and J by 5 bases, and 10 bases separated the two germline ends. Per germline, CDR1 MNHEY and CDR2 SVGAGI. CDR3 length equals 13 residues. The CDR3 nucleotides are TGTGCCAGCAGAGGACAGCCAAATGAAAAACTGTTTTTT. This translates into CASRGQPNEKLFF.

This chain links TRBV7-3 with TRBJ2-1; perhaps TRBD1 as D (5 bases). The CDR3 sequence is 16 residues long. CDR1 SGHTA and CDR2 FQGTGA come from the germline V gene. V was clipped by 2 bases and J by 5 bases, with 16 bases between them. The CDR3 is CASSLGWGSPHNEQFF. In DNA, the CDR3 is TGTGCCAGCAGCTTAGGGTGGGGCTCACCCCACAATGAGCAGTTCTTC.

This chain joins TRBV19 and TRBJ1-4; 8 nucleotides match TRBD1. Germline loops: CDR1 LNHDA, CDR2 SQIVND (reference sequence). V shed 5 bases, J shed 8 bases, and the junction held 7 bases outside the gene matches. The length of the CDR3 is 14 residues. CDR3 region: CASSAQDRDEKLFF. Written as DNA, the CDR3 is TGTGCCAGTAGTGCCCAGGACAGGGACGAAAAACTGTTTTTT.

The CDR3 region is CASSHAGITGELFF. The CDR3 coding sequence is TGTGCCAGCAGCCACGCGGGAATAACGGGGGAGCTGTTTTTT. This chain uses TRBV27 with TRBJ2-2; D might be TRBD2 (6 bases). Germline CDR1 reads MNHEY; CDR2 reads SMNVEV (reference sequence). Trimming took off 6 bases at V and 8 bases at J, with 16 bases between the two ends. The CDR3 is made up of 14 amino acids.

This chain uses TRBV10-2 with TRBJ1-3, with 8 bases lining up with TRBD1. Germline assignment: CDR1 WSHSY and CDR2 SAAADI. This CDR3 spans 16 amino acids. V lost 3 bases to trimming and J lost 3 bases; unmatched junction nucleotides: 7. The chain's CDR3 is CASSDAPGGYGNTIYF. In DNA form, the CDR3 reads TGCGCCAGCAGTGACGCACCAGGGGGCTATGGAAACACCATATATTTT.

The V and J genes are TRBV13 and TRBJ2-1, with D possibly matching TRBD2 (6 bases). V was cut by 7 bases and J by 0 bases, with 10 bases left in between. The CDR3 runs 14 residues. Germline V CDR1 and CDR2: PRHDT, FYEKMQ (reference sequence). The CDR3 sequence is CASTQEGSYNEQFF. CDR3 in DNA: TGTGCCAGCACCCAGGAGGGCTCCTACAATGAGCAGTTCTTC.

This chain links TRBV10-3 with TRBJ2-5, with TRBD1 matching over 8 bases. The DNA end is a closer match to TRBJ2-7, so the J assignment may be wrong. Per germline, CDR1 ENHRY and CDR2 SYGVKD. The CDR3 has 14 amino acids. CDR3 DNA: TGTGCCATCAAGCCGGGACAGGCCCCCGGCGAGCAGTACTTC. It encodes CAIKPGQAPGEQYF.

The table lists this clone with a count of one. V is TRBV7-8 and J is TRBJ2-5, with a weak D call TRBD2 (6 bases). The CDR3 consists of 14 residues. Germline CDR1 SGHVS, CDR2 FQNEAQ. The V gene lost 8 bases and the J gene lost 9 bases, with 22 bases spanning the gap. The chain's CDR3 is CASAHGGARTAQYF. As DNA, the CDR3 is TGTGCCAGCGCCCACGGGGGAGCCCGGACGGCCCAGTACTTC. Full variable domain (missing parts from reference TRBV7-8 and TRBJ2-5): GAGVSQSPRYKVAKRGQDVALRCDPISGHVSLFWYQQALGQGPEFLTYFQNEAQLDKSGLPSDRFFAERPEGSVSTLKIQRTQQEDSAVYLCASAHGGARTAQYFGPGTRLLVL.

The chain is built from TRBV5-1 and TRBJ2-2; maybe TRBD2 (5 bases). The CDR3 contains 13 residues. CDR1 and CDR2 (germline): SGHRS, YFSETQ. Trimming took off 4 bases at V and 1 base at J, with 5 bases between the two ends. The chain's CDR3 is CASSRENTGELFF. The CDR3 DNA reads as TGCGCCAGCAGCCGGGAGAACACCGGGGAGCTGTTTTTT.

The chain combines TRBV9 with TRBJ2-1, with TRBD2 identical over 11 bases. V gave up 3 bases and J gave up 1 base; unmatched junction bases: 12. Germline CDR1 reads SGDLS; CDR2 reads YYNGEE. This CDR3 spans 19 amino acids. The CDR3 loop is CASSADSGRAQVSYNEQFF. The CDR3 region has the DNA TGTGCCAGCAGCGCCGATAGCGGGAGGGCCCAGGTGTCCTACAATGAGCAGTTCTTC.

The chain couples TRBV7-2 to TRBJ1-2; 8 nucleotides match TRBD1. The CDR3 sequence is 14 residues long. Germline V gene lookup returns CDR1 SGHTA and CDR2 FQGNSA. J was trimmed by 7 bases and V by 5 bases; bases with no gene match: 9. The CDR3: CASSAQGEVGGYTF. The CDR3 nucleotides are TGTGCCAGCAGCGCACAGGGGGAAGTCGGTGGCTACACCTTC.

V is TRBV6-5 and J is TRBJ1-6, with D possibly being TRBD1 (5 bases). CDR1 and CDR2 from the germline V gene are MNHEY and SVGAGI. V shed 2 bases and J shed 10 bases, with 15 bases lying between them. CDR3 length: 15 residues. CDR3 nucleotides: TGTGCCAGCAGTTACCTTCAGGGTTTTGGGTCACCCCTCCACTTT. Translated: CASSYLQGFGSPLHF.

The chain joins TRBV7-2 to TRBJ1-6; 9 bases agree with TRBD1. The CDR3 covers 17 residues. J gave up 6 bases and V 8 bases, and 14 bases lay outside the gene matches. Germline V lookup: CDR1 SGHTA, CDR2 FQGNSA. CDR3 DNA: TGTGCCAGCGGACAGAACCCGGGACAGGGACGTAATTCACCCCTCCACTTT. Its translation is CASGQNPGQGRNSPLHF.